The clone carrying this T cell receptor beta chain was detected only once. Its antigen remains unknown. The sample originates from a study of graft-versus-host responses after intestinal transplantation. Study as a whole: Transplants given to recipients were multivisceral, liver-intestinal, or isolated intestinal. General study points: GvH clonotypes were identified within recipient marrow, with a subset emerging first in ileum or blood. Allografts of patients with graft-donor T cell macrochimerism showed high graft-versus-host to host-versus-graft clone ratios.

The data were produced by immunoSEQ multiplex PCR, yet TCRdb's version contains in-frame clones alone and is incomplete. In the table there are tens of thousands of clones, approximately 90% of which are singletons. In germline, CDR1 is SGHRS, CDR2 YFSETQ. V was trimmed by 1 base and J by 8 bases, leaving 10 bases between them. The CDR3 covers 13 residues. The sample was unstimulated CD8+ T cells sorted from spleen or lymph node cells, taken before transplant. V gene TRBV5-1 combines with J gene TRBJ2-1, with a possible D match to TRBD1 (5 bases). The TCR comes from a human donor who was the organ donor for an intestinal transplant. CDR3 sequence: CASSLQGPHEQFF. In DNA form, the CDR3 reads TGCGCCAGCAGCTTGCAGGGTCCCCATGAGCAGTTCTTC. The variable domain in full, with the rest retrieved from reference TRBV5-1 and TRBJ2-1, is KAGVTQTPRYLIKTRGQQVTLSCSPISGHRSVSWYQQTPGQGLQFLFEYFSETQRNKGNFPGRFSGRQFSNSRSEMNVSTLELGDSALYLCASSLQGPHEQFFGPGTRLTVL.